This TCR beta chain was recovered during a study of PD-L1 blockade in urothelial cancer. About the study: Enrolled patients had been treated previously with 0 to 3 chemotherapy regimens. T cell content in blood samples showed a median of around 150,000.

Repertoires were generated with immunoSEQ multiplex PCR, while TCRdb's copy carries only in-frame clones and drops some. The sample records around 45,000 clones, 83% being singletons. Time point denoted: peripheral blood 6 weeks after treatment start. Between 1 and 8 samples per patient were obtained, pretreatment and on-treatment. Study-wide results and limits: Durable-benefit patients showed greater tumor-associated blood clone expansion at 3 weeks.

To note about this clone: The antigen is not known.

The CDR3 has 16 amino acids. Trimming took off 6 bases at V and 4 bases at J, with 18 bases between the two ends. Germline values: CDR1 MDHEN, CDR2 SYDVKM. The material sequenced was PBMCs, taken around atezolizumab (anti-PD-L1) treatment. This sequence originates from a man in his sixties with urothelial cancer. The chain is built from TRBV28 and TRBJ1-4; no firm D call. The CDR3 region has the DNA TGTGCCAGCAGACGACCAAGCCAGGCCCTTAATGAAAAACTGTTTTTT. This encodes CASRRPSQALNEKLFF.